This T cell receptor (beta chain) was sequenced during a study of blood T cell repertoires in COVID-19. On the study more broadly: COVID-19 samples collected from the United States, Italy and Spain covered acute and convalescent phases. In each case, the material was cDNA or gDNA derived from T cells, B-cell-depleted T cells, or PBMCs.

CDR1 is SGHKS, CDR2 YYEKEE, per germline (reference sequence). V lost 2 bases, J lost 4 bases, and 11 bases stayed unmatched. The CDR3 spans 16 residues. Authors' data handling: The assay estimated nucleated cells by amplifying reference gene primers. Profiling relied on immunoSEQ multiplex PCR, and the TCRdb table lists in-frame clones only, not all of them. V, J and clone size are those of that table, while D and trimming were read from the DNA. The repertoire includes about 74,000 clones, about nine tenths of them detected once, and roughly a tenth sits in the top ten. The sequence was obtained from a human donor in a cohort sampled during active COVID-19. The rearrangement links TRBV5-5 to TRBJ1-2, with 7 bases fitting TRBD1. Sequenced: peripheral blood. This CDR3 reads CASSFSPGAGGYGYTF. The CDR3 DNA follows: TGTGCCAGCAGCTTTAGTCCGGGGGCAGGGGGCTATGGCTACACCTTC.